This T cell receptor beta chain was documented in a study of T cells in Graves' hyperthyroidism and ophthalmopathy (dated by TCRdb to between 2017 and 2020). Study-wide context: Peripheral blood was collected at initial diagnosis, before any treatment. The roughly 100 discovery patients were divided at random into training and test sets in a 7:3 ratio. Once sampling was done, hyperthyroidism patients were given methimazole at a starting dose of 30 mg daily, whereas ophthalmopathy patients were given high-dose intravenous methylprednisolone. In about 6 Graves' hyperthyroidism patients, the study also compared T-cell repertoires from thyroid tissue with T-cell repertoires from blood. To identify TCR V-J signatures that set the groups apart, the researchers used a discovery cohort of about a hundred patients, made up of approximately 43 with Graves' ophthalmopathy and 55 to 65 with stable Graves' hyperthyroidism. The paper reports TCR Vbeta CDR3 sequencing of roughly 140 peripheral blood samples: some 44 ophthalmopathy, approximately 74 hyperthyroidism and approximately 17 progressor patients. An independent validation cohort of about 20 hyperthyroidism patients and 15 or so patients who later progressed to ophthalmopathy tested prospective prediction of ophthalmopathy. Results and caveats for the whole study, not just this receptor: Most expanded thyroid clonotypes (frequency above 0.001) were also detected in blood, suggesting blood repertoires may reflect thyroid immune responses. A 13 V-J signature model separated ophthalmopathy from stable hyperthyroidism, with approximately 86% sensitivity and roughly 81% specificity in cross-validation and 80%/75% in testing. In validation, progression to ophthalmopathy was predicted by the model with 70.59% sensitivity and 72% to 80% specificity, a median of around 6.5 months before onset. No statistical method was used to fix the sample size in advance, and group allocation was not hidden from the investigators.

Amplification of TCR beta CDR3 regions was carried out from RNA transcripts. For the first round of RT-PCR on the TCR CDR3, the HTBI primer set was used together with the Qiagen OneStep RT-PCR kit. Libraries were constructed in a second round of multiplex PCR, after which size selection and purification were carried out. Sequencing of the libraries was done on an Illumina HiSeq2000 using paired-end 100 bp reads. Under the source paper's analysis protocol: SOAPnuke was used to process the raw data, throwing out any read that contained adapters or uncalled bases, had a mean Phred below 15, or lacked an exact constant-primer or identifier match. High-quality paired reads were merged with COPE v1.2.5, and unique nucleotide sequences were defined as clonotypes. MiTCR v1.1 was used to align the clonotypes against IMGT TRBV, TRBD and TRBJ reference segments. Only V-J combinations with frequency above 0.0001, covering 99% to 99.2% of repertoires, were analysed. The TCS score was defined as F50 (clonal expansion) divided by E x V (chaos), with BLOSUM62-based TCRdist calculated between CDR3 peptides within each V-J. Welch's t-statistics and random forest reduced around 520 V-J features to 10 to 15, which were used in a naive Bayes classifier (R e1071). TCRdb passed the public sequencing reads through fastp at Q25 and MiXCR, retaining productive beta sequences. Rows are unified per CDR3 protein, each entry keeping the most common DNA and genes. TCRdb's processing, not the authors', yielded these V and J calls. The sample has around 600,000 distinct CDR3 sequences on record, around 13% of them singletons. The ten largest clones add up to around 12% of the sample.

This clonotype showed up many times. Its binding antigen is unknown. The sample holds no much larger clone one base away, and base qualities are not on file. The CDR3 starts with the cysteine, ends with the phenylalanine, and has 12 residues. Of all the DNA, just the CDR3 is kept, 36 bases in frame from base 1. The junction shows trimming of 3 bases on V and 2 bases on J, and the gene matches do not reach 0 bases of it. As encoded in the germline V gene, CDR1 is SQVTM while CDR2 is ANQGSEA. In the ophthalmopathy patients, disease was moderately to severely active, with a Clinical Activity Score of 3 or more, a NOSPECS grade of 4 or more, and a duration of less than 3 months. Patients with uncontrolled infections, other autoimmune diseases, pregnancy or lactation were excluded. Diagnoses were based on clinical symptoms, serum thyroxine and TRAb, thyroid ultrasound and orbital computed tomography. PBMCs were isolated from around 10 ml of fresh peripheral blood by Ficoll-Paque density gradient centrifugation. Total RNA was extracted with Trizol reagent, and quality was checked on an Agilent 2100 Bioanalyzer.

The chain couples TRBV29-1 to TRBJ2-7, with TRBD1 matching 8 junction bases. The source material was blood. The source is a woman in her fifties or sixties with Graves' ophthalmopathy. The nucleotide sequence reads as follows: TGCAGCGTTGACAGGGGGCCCTACGAGCAGTACTTC. This translates into CSVDRGPYEQYF.